This T cell receptor beta chain is drawn from a study of blood T cell repertoires in COVID-19. Overall study context: Samples taken during acute and convalescent COVID-19 were collected in the United States, Italy and Spain. From T cells, B-cell-depleted T cells, or PBMCs came the material, which was cDNA or gDNA.

Original handling: Nucleated cell number was recorded as an estimate derived from reference gene primer amplification. Assay used: immunoSEQ multiplex PCR; TCRdb lists only in-frame clones, some missing. V and J calls and clone size are those listed in that table; D and trimming were worked out from the DNA. The sample lists just under 65,000 clones; roughly 80% were seen once. Seattle participants joined during active infection and were tracked over time. Germline V gene data show CDR1 as LGHNA and CDR2 as YNFKEQ. The CDR3 loop spans 16 amino acids. V lost 1 base, J lost 6 bases, and 16 bases lay in between.

The TCR sequence derives from a man between 60 and 75 years old with COVID-19, enrolled during active disease. The source material was peripheral blood. The chain carries TRBV4-2 and TRBJ1-5, with D tentatively TRBD1 (6 bases). DNA of the CDR3: TGTGCCAGCAGCCAAGTGAGCGAGACAGGCGCTCAGCCCCAGCATTTT. Translation: CASSQVSETGAQPQHF.